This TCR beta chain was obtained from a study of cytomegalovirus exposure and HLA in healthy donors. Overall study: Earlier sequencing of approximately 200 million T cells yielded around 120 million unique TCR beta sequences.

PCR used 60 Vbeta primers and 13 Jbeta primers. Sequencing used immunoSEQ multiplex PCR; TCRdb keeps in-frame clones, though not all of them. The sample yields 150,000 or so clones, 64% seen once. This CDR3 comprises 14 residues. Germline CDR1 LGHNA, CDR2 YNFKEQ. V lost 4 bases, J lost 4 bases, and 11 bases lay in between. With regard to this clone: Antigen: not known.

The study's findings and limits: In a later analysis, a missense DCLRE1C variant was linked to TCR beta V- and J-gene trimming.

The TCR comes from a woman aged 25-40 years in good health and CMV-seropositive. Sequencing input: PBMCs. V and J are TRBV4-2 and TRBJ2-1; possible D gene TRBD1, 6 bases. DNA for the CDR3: TGTGCCAGCAGCCCAGGACAGCATTACAATGAGCAGTTCTTC. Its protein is CASSPGQHYNEQFF.